The 30 T cell receptor beta chains below were found in one sample sequenced in a study of T-cell reconstitution after alpha-beta-depleted transplantation in children. A library of TCRbeta sequences, prepared with unique molecular identifiers, was generated. TCRdb processed the PCR reads anew with MiXCR; each CDR3 protein has one entry. The sample consists of some 81,000 distinct CDR3 sequences, around an eighth of them appearing once. Specimen: PBMCs, mostly from graft donor cells, collected 180 days after TCRalphabeta/CD19-depleted stem cell transplant. The source is a male patient aged 2 to 9 who had a stem cell transplant for acute lymphoblastic leukemia, so the T cells may come from the graft donor.

The chain combines TRBV7-2 with TRBJ1-2, with D hard to call. Germline V CDR1 and CDR2: SGHTA, FQGNSA. The length of the CDR3 is 13 residues. V gave up 3 bases and J gave up 2 bases, with 7 bases separating them. CDR3 region: CASSFPYNYGYTF. The DNA of the CDR3 is TGTGCCAGCAGCTTCCCCTACAACTATGGCTACACCTTC.

This clonotype was seen more than once but under ten times. The chain is built from TRBV5-1 and TRBJ2-3; D may be TRBD2 (7 bases). The CDR3 length is 15 residues. CDR1 and CDR2 from the germline V gene are SGHRS and YFSETQ. With 2 bases removed from V and 3 bases from J, the gap between germline ends came to 13 bases. CDR3 amino acids: CASSLGGALTDTQYF. In DNA, the CDR3 is TGCGCCAGCAGCTTAGGGGGGGCTTTGACAGATACGCAGTATTTT.

The chain carries TRBV20-1 and TRBJ2-7; D may correspond to TRBD1 or TRBD2 (5 bases each). CDR1 is DFQATT and CDR2 is SNEGSKA in the germline V gene (reference sequence). Trimming removed 5 bases from V and 3 bases from J, with 14 bases in between. The CDR3 is 13 residues long. Here the CDR3 reads CSALGASFYEQYF. In DNA form, the CDR3 reads TGCAGTGCTCTCGGGGCTAGCTTCTACGAGCAGTACTTC.

V gene TRBV12-3 or TRBV12-4 combines with J gene TRBJ2-1, with a possible D match to TRBD1 (6 bases). Trimming cost V 7 bases and J 7 bases, with 29 bases left between them. The CDR3 loop spans 18 amino acids. The CDR3 spells CASNPWLGASMVQNEQFF. As DNA, the CDR3 is TGTGCCAGCAATCCTTGGCTGGGGGCTAGTATGGTACAGAATGAGCAGTTCTTC.

This clonotype was seen ten or more times. J is TRBJ2-4 and V is TRBV15; D tentatively reads TRBD1 or TRBD2 (6 bases each). There are 16 residues in the CDR3. V lost 5 bases and J 3 bases, leaving 17 bases between the germline ends. Germline V gene lookup returns CDR1 LNHNV and CDR2 YYDKDF (reference sequence). The CDR3 reads CATSGGRGIGKNIQYF. CDR3 DNA sequence: TGTGCCACCAGCGGGGGGCGAGGGATTGGCAAAAACATTCAGTACTTC.

A note on this clonotype: The junction and the germline gene differ at one end; a read error may be behind it. The V gene is TRBV18, the J gene TRBJ2-6; tentative D call: TRBD1 (5 bases). From germline, CDR1 is KGHSH and CDR2 LQKENI. The CDR3 totals 17 residues. The CDR3, as DNA: TGTGCCAGCTCCCCACAGGCATTATACTCTGGGGCCAACGTCCTGACTTTC. As protein: CASSPQALYSGANVLTF. Variable domain in full (rest from reference TRBV18 and TRBJ2-6): NAGVMQNPRHLVRRRGQEARLRCSPMKGHSHVYWYRQLPEEGLKFMVYLQKENIIDESGMPKERFSAEFPKEGPSILRIQQVVRGDSAAYFCASSPQALYSGANVLTFGAGSRLTVL.

J is TRBJ1-4 and V is TRBV9; perhaps TRBD1 as D (5 bases). CDR3 size: 15 residues. V lost 4 bases to trimming and J lost 3 bases, with 13 bases between them. Germline values: CDR1 SGDLS, CDR2 YYNGEE. CDR3 sequence (DNA): TGTGCCAGCAGCTTCTCAGGGACTCCTAATGAAAAACTGTTTTTT. Its translation: CASSFSGTPNEKLFF. The full variable domain, in which reference TRBV9 and TRBJ1-4 provide the parts outside the CDR3, is DSGVTQTPKHLITATGQRVTLRCSPRSGDLSVYWYQQSLDQGLQFLIQYYNGEERAKGNILERFSAQQFPDLHSELNLSSLELGDSALYFCASSFSGTPNEKLFFGSGTQLSVL.

J is TRBJ2-2 and V is TRBV30, with D uncertain. CDR3 length: 10 amino acids. V lost 3 bases and J lost 5, with 1 base in between. In germline, CDR1 is GTSNPN, CDR2 SVGIG (reference sequence). This CDR3 is CAWRTGELFF. CDR3 nucleotides: TGTGCCTGGAGGACCGGGGAGCTGTTTTTT.

This clonotype was found a few times. The chain links TRBV6-6 to TRBJ1-2, with D possibly being TRBD1 (6 bases). The CDR3 sequence is 13 residues long. Germline V CDR1 and CDR2: MNHNY, SVGAGI (reference sequence). Trimming cost V 6 bases and J 10 bases, with 18 bases left between them. This CDR3 reads CASSSRPDRDYTF. The CDR3 DNA is TGTGCCAGCAGCTCCCGACCGGACAGAGACTACACCTTC.

This clonotype has only a few counts. The chain links TRBV5-1 to TRBJ2-2, with 10 bases aligning to TRBD1. CDR3 length: 16 residues. CDR1 is SGHRS and CDR2 is YFSETQ in the germline V gene. The ends lost 4 bases at V and 2 bases at J; junction bases unmatched: 5. The CDR3 spells CASSAWTGGNTGELFF. CDR3 nucleotide sequence: TGCGCCAGCAGCGCCTGGACAGGGGGAAACACCGGGGAGCTGTTTTTT.

In this sample, this clonotype turned up a few times. V is TRBV5-1 and J is TRBJ2-7, with unresolved D. Germline V lookup: CDR1 SGHRS, CDR2 YFSETQ. Trimming shortened V by 0 bases and J by 2 bases, and 9 bases separated the two germline ends. This CDR3 comprises 14 residues. The CDR3 here is CASSLETGPYEQYF. DNA for the CDR3: TGCGCCAGCAGCTTGGAGACTGGACCCTACGAGCAGTACTTC.

This clonotype was counted a few times. The V gene is TRBV7-6, the J gene TRBJ2-1; TRBD2 matches 15 bases. Looked up from germline, CDR1 is SGHVS and CDR2 is FNYEAQ. This CDR3 is built from 20 residues. The J segment lost 0 bases and the V segment lost 1 base, leaving 7 bases of the junction unmatched. CDR3 sequence: CASSLVPGTSGGSSYNEQFF. The DNA for the CDR3 is TGTGCCAGCAGCTTAGTTCCCGGGACTAGCGGGGGGAGCTCCTACAATGAGCAGTTCTTC.

The chain couples TRBV6-5 to TRBJ2-5, with 9 bases matching TRBD1. V shed 2 bases and J 2 bases; nucleotides not matched to a gene: 12. From germline, CDR1 is MNHEY and CDR2 SVGAGI. The CDR3 is made up of 18 amino acids. The CDR3 reads CASSYLLTDRGFQETQYF. CDR3 DNA sequence: TGTGCCAGCAGTTACCTTTTGACGGACAGGGGATTTCAAGAGACCCAGTACTTC.

This clonotype has just a few counts. The rearrangement joins TRBV28 to TRBJ2-3; 7 bases fit TRBD2. CDR1 is MDHEN, CDR2 SYDVKM, per germline. The CDR3 covers 18 residues. Trimming cost V 5 bases and J 0 bases; bases outside gene matches: 14. The DNA of the CDR3 is TGTGCCAGCAGTCAGGCCCTCCTGTCAGCGGGGAGCACAGATACGCAGTATTTT. As protein: CASSQALLSAGSTDTQYF.

This chain connects TRBV5-6 to TRBJ1-3; D is unclear. Trimming cost V 2 bases and J 0 bases, with 6 bases left between them. CDR1 and CDR2 from the germline V gene are SGHDT and YYEEEE. The CDR3 is 14 amino acids. For the CDR3, the DNA is TGTGCCAGCAGCTTCTCCGCCTCTGGAAACACCATATATTTT. Amino acids: CASSFSASGNTIYF.

This clonotype was seen many times. Here the CDR3 reads CATTGSGNQPQHF. Written as DNA, the CDR3 is TGTGCCACGACAGGCAGCGGCAATCAGCCCCAGCATTTT. This chain connects TRBV10-3 to TRBJ1-5; a weak D match, TRBD1 (6 bases). Germline loops: CDR1 ENHRY, CDR2 SYGVKD. V gave up 10 bases and J gave up 2 bases, with 12 bases separating them. The CDR3 contains 13 residues.

This clonotype was seen at least ten times. J is TRBJ1-2 and V is TRBV4-3; unclear D gene. The CDR3 runs 15 residues. Germline values: CDR1 LGHNA, CDR2 YSLEER. The V and J ends lost 0 bases and 4 bases respectively, with 12 bases between them. CDR3 sequence reads: CASSQDLFERYGYTF. The DNA of the CDR3 is TGCGCCAGCAGCCAAGATCTTTTTGAGCGCTATGGCTACACCTTC.

This rearrangement joins TRBV4-2 to TRBJ1-1; D may be TRBD1 (5 bases). This CDR3 contains 14 residues. Trimming stripped 1 base from V and 0 bases from J, with 6 bases between. CDR1 is LGHNA, CDR2 YNFKEQ, per germline. CDR3 residues: CASSQGGVNTEAFF. The CDR3 nucleotides are TGTGCCAGCAGCCAAGGGGGGGTGAACACTGAAGCTTTCTTT.

On this clonotype itself: This may come from a read error, since a much larger clone is one base off. Without the conserved terminal phenylalanine or tryptophan, this CDR3 likely stems from a read error. The genes are TRBV20-1 and TRBJ2-3; D remains ambiguous. The CDR3 has 12 residues. Germline-derived CDR1 and CDR2 are DFQATT and SNEGSKA (reference sequence). Trimming took 1 base from V and 10 from J, leaving 12 bases between them. The CDR3 loop is CSARVGLRAQYI. The CDR3 nucleotides read TGCAGTGCTAGAGTGGGTCTCCGGGCGCAGTATATT.

The table lists this clonotype with a few counts. Written as DNA, the CDR3 is TGTGCCAGCAGGATGACAGGGGGGAACCACGAGCAGTACTTC. Translating it yields CASRMTGGNHEQYF. The chain combines TRBV2 with TRBJ2-7, with TRBD1 matching over 9 bases. The CDR3 covers 14 residues. The germline gives CDR1 SNHLY, CDR2 FYNNEI. Losses at the gene ends were 6 bases for V and 5 bases for J; bases not matched to a gene: 8. The complete variable domain, with remaining parts taken from reference TRBV2 and TRBJ2-7, reads EPEVTQTPSHQVTQMGQEVILRCVPISNHLYFYWYRQILGQKVEFLVSFYNNEISEKSEIFDDQFSVERPDGSNFTLKIRSTKLEDSAMYFCASRMTGGNHEQYFGPGTRLTVT.

This clonotype has a handful of counts. The chain links TRBV27 to TRBJ1-1; the D gene is possibly TRBD1 (5 bases). The V end lost 3 bases, the J end lost 4 bases, and 12 bases lay between the germline ends. This CDR3 is built from 14 residues. The germline V gene encodes CDR1 MNHEY and CDR2 SMNVEV (reference sequence). The CDR3 coding sequence is TGTGCCAGCAGTTTTACAGGCATTGCCACTGAAGCTTTCTTT. The encoded protein is CASSFTGIATEAFF.

The V and J genes are TRBV2 and TRBJ2-3; D perhaps matches TRBD1 (6 bases). Trimming stripped 8 bases from V and 1 base from J, with 13 bases between. CDR1 and CDR2 (germline): SNHLY, FYNNEI. CDR3 length equals 14 residues. The CDR3 here is CASLTRGRTDTQYF. The CDR3 DNA reads TGTGCCAGCTTAACCAGGGGCCGCACAGATACGCAGTATTTT.

The CDR3 is CASSPFEGGELFF. CDR3 bases: TGTGCCAGCAGTCCTTTCGAGGGCGGGGAGCTGTTTTTT. The chain employs TRBV27 and TRBJ2-2, with a weak D call TRBD2 (5 bases). CDR1 is MNHEY, CDR2 SMNVEV, per germline (reference sequence). V shed 5 bases and J shed 7 bases, with 11 bases lying between them. The CDR3 contains 13 residues.

V and J are TRBV27 and TRBJ1-3, with D unclear. The CDR3 is 15 residues long. Germline CDR1 is MNHEY and CDR2 is SMNVEV (reference sequence). V was cut by 0 bases and J by 2 bases, with 8 bases left in between. The CDR3 bases are TGTGCCAGCAGTTTATCACGGGTGCCTGGAAACACCATATATTTT. Translated, it gives CASSLSRVPGNTIYF.

This clonotype showed up just a few times. The V gene is TRBV12-3 or TRBV12-4, the J gene TRBJ1-6; unclear D gene. V lost 6 bases and J lost 6, with 12 bases in between. The CDR3 spans 14 residues. Here the CDR3 DNA reads TGTGCCAGCAGCCCCCACAGTGCTAATTCACCCCTCCACTTT. This gives the protein CASSPHSANSPLHF.

V and J are TRBV10-3 and TRBJ2-5, with a tentative D call TRBD1 (6 bases). The germline V gene has CDR1 ENHRY and CDR2 SYGVKD. V was pared by 5 bases and J by 4 bases, with 11 bases between. The CDR3 totals 13 residues. The DNA of the CDR3 is TGTGCCATCAGTAAACAGGGCGGAGAGACCCAGTACTTC. Protein: CAISKQGGETQYF.

This clonotype was observed once. The chain carries TRBV9 and TRBJ1-2, with D unclear. This CDR3 has 14 residues. V shed 3 bases and J shed 0 bases, with 9 bases lying between them. Germline V lookup: CDR1 SGDLS, CDR2 YYNGEE. In nucleotides, the CDR3 is TGTGCCAGCAGCGATGGGTTAGCTAACTATGGCTACACCTTC. The encoded protein is CASSDGLANYGYTF.

The J gene is TRBJ2-7, the V gene TRBV5-1; 14 nucleotides line up with TRBD2. The germline CDR1 and CDR2 sequences are SGHRS and YFSETQ. After removal of 1 base from V and 2 bases from J, the junction contained 5 bases not matched to a gene. The CDR3 is made up of 17 amino acids. DNA of the CDR3: TGCGCCAGCAGCTTGCGACTAGCGGGGGGGCTGACCTACGAGCAGTACTTC. It is translated as CASSLRLAGGLTYEQYF.

The chain couples TRBV7-9 to TRBJ2-1, with D possibly matching TRBD1 (5 bases). CDR1 and CDR2 from the germline V gene are SEHNR and FQNEAQ (reference sequence). CDR3 length: 15 residues. Trimming took off 0 bases at V and 7 bases at J, with 13 bases between the two ends. CDR3 in amino acids: CASSLAGRARNEQFF. The DNA for the CDR3 is TGTGCCAGCAGCTTAGCGGGCAGGGCAAGGAATGAGCAGTTCTTC.

In regard to this clonotype: One base away lies a much larger clone, so this may be a sequencing read error. The chain is built from TRBV10-3 and TRBJ2-7; D is uncertain. The V gene lost 6 bases and the J gene lost 4 bases, with 16 bases spanning the gap. In germline, CDR1 is ENHRY, CDR2 SYGVKD. The CDR3 is 14 residues long. CDR3 protein: CAISPSGSDYEQYF. The CDR3 DNA sequence: TGTGCCATCAGCCCCTCCGGGTCAGATTACGAGCAGTACTTC.